The sequence of this TCR beta chain was determined in a study of T cells in Graves' hyperthyroidism and ophthalmopathy. CDR1 is SGHTA, CDR2 FQGNSA, per germline. CDR3 size: 14 residues. Trimming removed 5 bases at V and 0 bases at J, with 10 bases between. TCR beta CDR3 regions were amplified from RNA. A first-round RT-PCR of the TCR CDR3 used the HTBI primer set. Each CDR3 protein gets one entry after TCRdb re-called the multiplex PCR reads with MiXCR. The data show fewer than 750,000 distinct CDR3 sequences, roughly 15% seen once. This clonotype was picked up a small number of times. The antigen is not known. Pregnant or lactating patients were excluded, as were those with uncontrolled infection or other autoimmune disease. Whole-study findings and limits: Among thyroid clonotypes expanded above 0.001, most also appeared in blood. Model predictions of ophthalmopathy came a median approximately seven months before onset.

This TCR was recovered from a woman between 45 and 65 years old with Graves' ophthalmopathy. Sequenced input: blood. The V call is TRBV7-2, the J call TRBJ1-2; no reliable D call. The chain's CDR3 is CASSPRKTNYGYTF. The CDR3 nucleotides read TGTGCCAGCAGCCCTCGAAAAACTAACTATGGCTACACCTTC.